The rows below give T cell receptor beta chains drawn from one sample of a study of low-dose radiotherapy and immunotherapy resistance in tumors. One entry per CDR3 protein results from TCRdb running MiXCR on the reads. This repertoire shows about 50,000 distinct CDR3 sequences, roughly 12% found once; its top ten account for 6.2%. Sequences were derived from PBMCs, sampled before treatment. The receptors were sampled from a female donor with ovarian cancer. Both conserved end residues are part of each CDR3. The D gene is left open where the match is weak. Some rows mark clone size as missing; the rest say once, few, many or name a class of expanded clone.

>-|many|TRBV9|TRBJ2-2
TGTGCCAGCAGCGTAGGGGTTTCTCGACCGAACACCGGGGAGCTGTTTTTT
CASSVGVSRPNTGELFF
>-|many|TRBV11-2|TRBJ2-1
TGTGCCAGCAGCTTAGGCCGAGGGTGGGGTCCTAACTACAATGAGCAGTTCTTC
CASSLGRGWGPNYNEQFF
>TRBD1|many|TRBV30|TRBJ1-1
TGTGCCTGGATATCCCAGGGGGGAACTGAAGCTTTCTTT
CAWISQGGTEAFF
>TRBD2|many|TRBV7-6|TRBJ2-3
TGTGCCAGCAGCCGGACTAGCGGGAGCACAGATACGCAGTATTTT
CASSRTSGSTDTQYF
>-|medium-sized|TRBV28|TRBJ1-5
TGTGCCAGCAGTCCCCTCCTGGGGGACGATCAGCCCCAGCATTTT
CASSPLLGDDQPQHF
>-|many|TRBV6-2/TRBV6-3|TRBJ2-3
TGTGCCAGCAGTGGTAAAGGGCTTGGAGATACGCAGTATTTT
CASSGKGLGDTQYF
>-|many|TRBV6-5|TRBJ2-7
TGTGCCAGCAGTTACTCTGGGACGGATGCACCCTACGAGCAGTACTTC
CASSYSGTDAPYEQYF
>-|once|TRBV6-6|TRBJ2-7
TGTGCCAGCGGGACCTACGAGCAGTACTTC
CASGTYEQYF
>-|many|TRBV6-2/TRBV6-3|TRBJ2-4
TGTGCCAGCACCTCAAACCCGACCGTGGCCAAAAACATTCAGTACTTC
CASTSNPTVAKNIQYF
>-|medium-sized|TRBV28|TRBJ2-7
TGTGCCAGCAGCCGCGACAGCTCCTACGAGCAGTACTTC
CASSRDSSYEQYF
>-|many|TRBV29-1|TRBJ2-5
TGCAGCGTTGAAAGCCGGGGCCTCGGAGAGACCCAGTACTTC
CSVESRGLGETQYF
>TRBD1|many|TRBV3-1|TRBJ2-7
TGTGCCAGCAGCCCCTCCCCCTGGGACAGGGATCTCGGGGAGCAGTACTTC
CASSPSPWDRDLGEQYF
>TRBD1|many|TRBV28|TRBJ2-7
TGTGCCAGCAGTTTAACAGCCAGGGGGACCTACGAGCAGTACTTC
CASSLTARGTYEQYF
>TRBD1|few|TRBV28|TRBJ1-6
TGTGCCAGCAGTTCAGAGGGGGCGAGGTCACCCCTCCACTTT
CASSSEGARSPLHF
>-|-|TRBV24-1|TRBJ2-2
TGTGCCACCAGTGCCGAGAGGGGGGGGTCTCGCAGGGAGCTGTTTTTT
CATSAERGGSRRELFF
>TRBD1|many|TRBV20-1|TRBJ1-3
TGCAGTGCTAGCAAAACGACAGGGCCTACGGACACCATATATTTT
CSASKTTGPTDTIYF
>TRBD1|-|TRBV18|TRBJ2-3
TGTGCCAGCTCACCCCCGGTGAACAGGGGTGGCACAGATACGCAGTATTTT
CASSPPVNRGGTDTQYF
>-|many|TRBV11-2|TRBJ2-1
TGTGCCAGCAGCCCGATTTCCGGGGATTTGAATGAGCAGTTCTTC
CASSPISGDLNEQFF
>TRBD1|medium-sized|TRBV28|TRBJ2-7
TGTGCCAGCAGTAGACAGGGAAACCTCTACGAGCAGTACTTC
CASSRQGNLYEQYF
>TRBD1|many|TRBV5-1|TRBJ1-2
TGCGCCAGCAGCCGCCGGGCAGGGGGTGAAGTGGGATATGGCTACACCTTC
CASSRRAGGEVGYGYTF
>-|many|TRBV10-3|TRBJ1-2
TGTGCCATCAGTGAGGACAGGAACTATGGCTACACCTTC
CAISEDRNYGYTF
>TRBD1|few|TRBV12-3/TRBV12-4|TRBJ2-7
TGTGCCAGCAGTATACGGACAGGGAAGAGCGCCTACGAGCAGTACTTC
CASSIRTGKSAYEQYF
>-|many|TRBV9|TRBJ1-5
TGTGCCAGCAGCGTAGCCGGCGAGGTTCAGCCCCAGCATTTT
CASSVAGEVQPQHF
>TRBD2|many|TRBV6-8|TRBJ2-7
TGTGCCAGCAGTCCCGGGACTAGTCCCTACGAGCAGTACTTC
CASSPGTSPYEQYF
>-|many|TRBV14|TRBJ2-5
TGTGCCAGCAGCCAAGTTTTTCAAGGGCCCTTCCAAGAGACCCAGTACTTC
CASSQVFQGPFQETQYF
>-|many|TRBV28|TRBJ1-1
TGTGCCAGCAGTCAGGGCCCTGAAGCTTTCTTT
CASSQGPEAFF
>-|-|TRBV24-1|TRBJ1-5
TGTGCCACCAGTGATACAGGGTATAATCAGCCCCAGCATTTT
CATSDTGYNQPQHF
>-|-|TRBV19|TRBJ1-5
TGTGCCAGTAACCCTGGTACGGCCATAAGCAATCAGCCCCAGCATTTT
CASNPGTAISNQPQHF
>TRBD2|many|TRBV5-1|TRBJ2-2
TGCGCCAGCAGCTTCCGTAGCGGGGGGGCCGTTCGGAACACCGGGGAGCTGTTTTTT
CASSFRSGGAVRNTGELFF
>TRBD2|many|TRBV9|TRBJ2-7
TGTGCCAGCAGCGAGGGCCCCGCGGCTAGCGGGGGCTACGAGCAGTACTTC
CASSEGPAASGGYEQYF
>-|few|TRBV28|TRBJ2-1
TGTGCCAGCAGTTGGGAGGCTTCTTCCGCTAAGCAGTTCTTC
CASSWEASSAKQFF
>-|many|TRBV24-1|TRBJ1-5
TGTGCCACCAGGGGGTCGGTTGGGCCCCAGCATTTT
CATRGSVGPQHF
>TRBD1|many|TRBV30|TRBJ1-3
TGTGCCTGGAGTCCCGACAGGGTCGGAAACACCATATATTTT
CAWSPDRVGNTIYF
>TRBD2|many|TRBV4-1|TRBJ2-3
TGCGCCAGCAGCCAAGGGGGAGCGGGAGGGGGCACAGATACGCAGTATTTT
CASSQGGAGGGTDTQYF
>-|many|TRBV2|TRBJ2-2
TGTGCCAGCAGTGATTGGGGCGGGACCGGGGAGCTGTTTTTT
CASSDWGGTGELFF
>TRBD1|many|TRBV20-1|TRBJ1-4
TGCAGTGCTAGCCCCCCGGGACAGGCCCTTTTAAAACTGTTTTTT
CSASPPGQALLKLFF
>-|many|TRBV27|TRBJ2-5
TGTGCCAGCAGTGCCGCCGGACAGTGGGAGACCCAGTACTTC
CASSAAGQWETQYF
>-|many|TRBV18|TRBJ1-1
TGTGCCAGCTCACCCGGGACACTATTCGGAGTGAACACTGAAGCTTTCTTT
CASSPGTLFGVNTEAFF